The present T cell receptor beta chain was sequenced within a study of PD-L1 blockade in urothelial cancer. The CDR3 totals 16 residues. Trimming removed 1 base from V and 12 bases from J, with 22 bases in between. Looked up from germline, CDR1 is LNHNV and CDR2 is YYDKDF (reference sequence). Some clones are missing from TCRdb's copy, which holds only in-frame ones; the method was immunoSEQ multiplex PCR. The data contain about 88,000 clones, 90% to 95% of them seen just once; the ten biggest clones take up roughly 10%. The receptor was isolated from a man in his sixties with urothelial cancer. The specimen was PBMCs, collected around atezolizumab (anti-PD-L1) treatment. The J gene is TRBJ2-1, the V gene TRBV15, with a tentative D call TRBD2 (5 bases). CDR3 in amino acids: CATSRGSRAGSRVQFF. In nucleotides, the CDR3 is TGTGCCACCAGCAGAGGGTCGAGGGCCGGGTCTCGGGTGCAGTTCTTC.